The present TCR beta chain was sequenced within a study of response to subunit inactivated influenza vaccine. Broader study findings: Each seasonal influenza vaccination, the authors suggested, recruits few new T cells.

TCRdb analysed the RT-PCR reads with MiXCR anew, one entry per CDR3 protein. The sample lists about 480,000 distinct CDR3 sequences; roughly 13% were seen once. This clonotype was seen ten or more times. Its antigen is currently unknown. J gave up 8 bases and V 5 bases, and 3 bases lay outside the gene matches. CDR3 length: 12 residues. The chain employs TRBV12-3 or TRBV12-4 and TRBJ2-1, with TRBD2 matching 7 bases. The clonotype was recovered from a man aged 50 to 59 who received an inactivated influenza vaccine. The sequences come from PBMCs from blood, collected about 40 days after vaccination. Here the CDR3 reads CASSRTSHEQFF. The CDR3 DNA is TGTGCCAGCAGTCGGACTAGTCATGAGCAGTTCTTC.